This is a list of T cell receptor beta chains from one sample in a study of CD8 T cells in ankylosing spondylitis. TCRdb called the 5' RACE reads again in MiXCR, with one record for every CDR3 protein. The profile shows approximately 540,000 distinct CDR3 sequences, about an eighth of them singletons. The material sequenced was blood, either unsorted or a sorted T cell fraction (not recorded which). Receptors originate from a male donor with ankylosing spondylitis. CDR3s include the opening cysteine and the closing phenylalanine or tryptophan.

v_call: TRBV20-1; cdr3_aa: CSARDVQALKNIQYF
v_call: TRBV6-1; cdr3_aa: CASSEVYGEQFF
v_call: TRBV3-1; cdr3_aa: CASQVAGAKDTQYF
v_call: TRBV30; cdr3_aa: CAWSTGGYQETQYF
v_call: TRBV5-1; cdr3_aa: CASSPIAGDPTGELFF
v_call: TRBV5-4; cdr3_aa: CASRPAGARYNEQFF
v_call: TRBV4-2; cdr3_aa: CASSQDTAGGPSDTQYF
v_call: TRBV3-1; cdr3_aa: CASSQLAPTDTQYF
v_call: TRBV15; cdr3_aa: CATSRVGGGVSYEQYF
v_call: TRBV7-8; cdr3_aa: CASSLRDSSTDTQYF
v_call: TRBV12-3/TRBV12-4; cdr3_aa: CASSANSPGQQFF
v_call: TRBV20-1; cdr3_aa: CSAIAATNEKLFF
v_call: TRBV11-2; cdr3_aa: CASSYSLTEAGGSTIYF
v_call: TRBV29-1; cdr3_aa: CSVGLVQETQYF
v_call: TRBV7-9; cdr3_aa: CASSFYSGANYGYTF
v_call: TRBV2; cdr3_aa: CASSENTYTEAFF
v_call: TRBV4-1; cdr3_aa: CASSLEGAIAFF
v_call: TRBV5-1; cdr3_aa: CASSLLGIETDTQYF
v_call: TRBV12-3/TRBV12-4; cdr3_aa: CASSLMGAGANVLTF
v_call: TRBV5-1; cdr3_aa: CASSGHTDNEQFF
v_call: TRBV7-2; cdr3_aa: CASSLRGAGRRADTQYF
v_call: TRBV7-9; cdr3_aa: CASSLSGVNTEAFF
v_call: TRBV12-3/TRBV12-4; cdr3_aa: CASQYSNTEAFF
v_call: TRBV28; cdr3_aa: CAIWAGGPEDTQYF
v_call: TRBV7-8; cdr3_aa: CASSASAGVETQYF
v_call: TRBV25-1; cdr3_aa: CASSELGQGSQPQHF
v_call: TRBV27; cdr3_aa: CASTPWGGSYNEQFF
v_call: TRBV25-1; cdr3_aa: CASSGRTKGSDEQFF
v_call: TRBV5-1; cdr3_aa: CASSKSRPRNTEAFF
v_call: TRBV7-2; cdr3_aa: CASSLVGREQFF
v_call: TRBV15; cdr3_aa: CATSPSWEGSYEQYF
v_call: TRBV20-1; cdr3_aa: CSASVGTDYGYTF
v_call: TRBV7-2; cdr3_aa: CASSSLANNYGYTF
v_call: TRBV6-1; cdr3_aa: CASSDEWAGAQPQHF
v_call: TRBV24-1; cdr3_aa: CATSDLDEYEQYF
v_call: TRBV12-3/TRBV12-4; cdr3_aa: CASSRWGQGSHRGYTF
v_call: TRBV28; cdr3_aa: CASSSSGGAGYGYTF
v_call: TRBV25-1; cdr3_aa: CASSEGGGASNYGYTF
v_call: TRBV7-9; cdr3_aa: CASSPLTVFYGYTF
v_call: TRBV27; cdr3_aa: CASSLERGPAAGYTF
v_call: TRBV24-1; cdr3_aa: CATSDRDLYNEQFF
v_call: TRBV15; cdr3_aa: CATSRDGRVHEQYF